What follows describes a single T cell receptor (beta chain). This sample is drawn from a study of blood T cell repertoires in COVID-19. Study information: The cDNA or gDNA used as material had been derived from T cells, B-cell-depleted T cells, or PBMCs.

Looked up from germline, CDR1 is LGHNA and CDR2 is YNFKEQ. Trimming removed 0 bases at V and 0 bases at J, with 15 bases between. The CDR3 totals 17 residues. Sequencing was performed with immunoSEQ multiplex PCR; in TCRdb, only in-frame clones are kept and a portion is missing. This sample carries fewer than 55,000 clones, around 83% of them seen once, and the ten largest clones take approximately 7%. The receptor's source is a man in his 70s with active COVID-19. The J gene is TRBJ2-7, the V gene TRBV4-2; D is unclear. The sample comprised peripheral blood. In DNA, the CDR3 is TGTGCCAGCAGCCAAGATCTAGTCACCTCGAGCTCCTACGAGCAGTACTTC. Protein product: CASSQDLVTSSSYEQYF.